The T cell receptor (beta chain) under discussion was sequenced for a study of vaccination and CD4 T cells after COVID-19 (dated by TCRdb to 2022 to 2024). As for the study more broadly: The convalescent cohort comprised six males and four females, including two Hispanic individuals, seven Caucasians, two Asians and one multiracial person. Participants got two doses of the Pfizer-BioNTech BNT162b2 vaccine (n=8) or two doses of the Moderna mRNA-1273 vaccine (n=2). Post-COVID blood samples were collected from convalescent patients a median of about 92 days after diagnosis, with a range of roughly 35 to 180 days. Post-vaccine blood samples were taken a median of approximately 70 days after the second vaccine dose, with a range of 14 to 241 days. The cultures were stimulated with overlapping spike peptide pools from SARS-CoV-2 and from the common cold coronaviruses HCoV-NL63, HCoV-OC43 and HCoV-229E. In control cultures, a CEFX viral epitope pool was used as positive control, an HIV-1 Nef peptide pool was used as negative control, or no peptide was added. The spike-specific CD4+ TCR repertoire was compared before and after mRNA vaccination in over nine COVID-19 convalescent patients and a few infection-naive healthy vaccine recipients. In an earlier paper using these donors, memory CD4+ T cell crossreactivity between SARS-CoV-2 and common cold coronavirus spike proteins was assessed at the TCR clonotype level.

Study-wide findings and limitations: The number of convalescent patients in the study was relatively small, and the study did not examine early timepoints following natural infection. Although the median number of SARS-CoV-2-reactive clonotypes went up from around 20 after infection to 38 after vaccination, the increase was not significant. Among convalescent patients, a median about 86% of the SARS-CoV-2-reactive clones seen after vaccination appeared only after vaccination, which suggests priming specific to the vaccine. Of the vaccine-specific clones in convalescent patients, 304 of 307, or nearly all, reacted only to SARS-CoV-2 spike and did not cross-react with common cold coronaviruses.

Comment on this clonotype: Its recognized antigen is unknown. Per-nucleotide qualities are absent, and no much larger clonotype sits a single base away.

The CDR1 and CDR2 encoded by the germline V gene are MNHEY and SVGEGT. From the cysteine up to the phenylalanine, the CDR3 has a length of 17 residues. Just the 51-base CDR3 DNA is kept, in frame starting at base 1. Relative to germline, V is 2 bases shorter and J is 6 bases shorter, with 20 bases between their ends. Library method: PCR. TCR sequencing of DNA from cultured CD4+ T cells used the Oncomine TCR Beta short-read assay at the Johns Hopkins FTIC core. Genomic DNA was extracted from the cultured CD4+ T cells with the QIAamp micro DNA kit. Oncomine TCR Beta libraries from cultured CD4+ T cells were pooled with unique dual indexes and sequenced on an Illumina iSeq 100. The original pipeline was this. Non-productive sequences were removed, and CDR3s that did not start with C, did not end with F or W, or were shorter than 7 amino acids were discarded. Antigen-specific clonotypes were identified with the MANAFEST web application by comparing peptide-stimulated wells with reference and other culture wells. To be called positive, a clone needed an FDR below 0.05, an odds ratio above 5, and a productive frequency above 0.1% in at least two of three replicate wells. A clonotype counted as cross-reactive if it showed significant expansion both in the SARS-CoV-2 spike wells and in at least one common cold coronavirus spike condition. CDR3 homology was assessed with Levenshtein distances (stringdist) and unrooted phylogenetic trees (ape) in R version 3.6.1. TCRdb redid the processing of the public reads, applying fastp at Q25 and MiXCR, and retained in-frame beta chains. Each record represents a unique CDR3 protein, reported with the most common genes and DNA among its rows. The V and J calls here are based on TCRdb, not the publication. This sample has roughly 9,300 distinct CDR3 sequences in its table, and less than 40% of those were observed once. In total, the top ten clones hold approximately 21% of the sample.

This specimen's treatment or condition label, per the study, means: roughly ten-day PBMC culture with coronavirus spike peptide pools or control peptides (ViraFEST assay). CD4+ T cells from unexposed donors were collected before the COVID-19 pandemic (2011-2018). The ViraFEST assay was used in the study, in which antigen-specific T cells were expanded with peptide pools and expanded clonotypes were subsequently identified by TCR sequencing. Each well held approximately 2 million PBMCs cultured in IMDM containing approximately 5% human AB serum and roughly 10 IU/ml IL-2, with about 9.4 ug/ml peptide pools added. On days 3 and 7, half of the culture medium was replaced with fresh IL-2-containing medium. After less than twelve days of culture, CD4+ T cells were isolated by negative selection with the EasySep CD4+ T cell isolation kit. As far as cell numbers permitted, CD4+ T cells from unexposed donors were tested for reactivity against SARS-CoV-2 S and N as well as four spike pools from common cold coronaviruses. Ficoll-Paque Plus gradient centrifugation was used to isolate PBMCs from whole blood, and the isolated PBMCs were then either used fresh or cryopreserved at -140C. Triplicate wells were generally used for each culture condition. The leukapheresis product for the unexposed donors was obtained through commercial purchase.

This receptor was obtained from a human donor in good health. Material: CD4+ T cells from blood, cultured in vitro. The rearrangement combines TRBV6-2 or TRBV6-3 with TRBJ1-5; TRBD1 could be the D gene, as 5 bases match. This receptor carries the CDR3 CASSYRRQIPTPQPQHF. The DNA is TGTGCCAGCAGTTACCGGCGACAGATTCCAACACCTCAGCCCCAGCATTTT.